The 27 T cell receptor beta chains given below trace back to one sample, sequenced in a study of T cell responses to AZD1222 COVID-19 vaccine. Here immunoSEQ multiplex PCR was the method, and the copy in TCRdb shows in-frame clones only, minus some. The sample includes more than 75,000 clones, 91% seen only once; the top ten take around 8.1%. Material: peripheral blood, obtained on day 0 of AZD1222 vaccination. These receptors were taken from an adult in good health.

The chain combines TRBV12-5 with TRBJ2-1; D is uncertain. Trimming shortened V by 1 base and J by 5 bases, and 21 bases separated the two germline ends. There are 18 residues in the CDR3. Germline CDR1 LGHNT, CDR2 FRNRAP. The CDR3 DNA reads TGTGCTAGTGGTTTGGAACACTCGGCAGTAGGCCGGAACAATGAGCAGTTCTTC. This encodes CASGLEHSAVGRNNEQFF.

The genes are TRBV27 and TRBJ1-2, with D possibly matching TRBD1 (6 bases). This CDR3 region has 15 residues. The ends were cut back, 7 bases at V and 8 bases at J, with 23 bases in the middle. The germline V gene encodes CDR1 MNHEY and CDR2 SMNVEV (reference sequence). Here the CDR3 reads CASKGRGDGSRGYTF. CDR3 in DNA: TGTGCCAGCAAGGGAAGGGGGGACGGGTCCAGAGGCTACACCTTC.

The chain uses TRBV15 and TRBJ1-1, with 7 nucleotides matching TRBD1. J gave up 2 bases and V 5 bases, and 8 bases lay outside the gene matches. This CDR3 is 15 amino acids long. Looked up from germline, CDR1 is LNHNV and CDR2 is YYDKDF (reference sequence). The CDR3 region has the DNA TGTGCCACCAGCGGACAAGGGGGCAGTAACACTGAAGCTTTCTTT. Amino acids: CATSGQGGSNTEAFF.

The chain carries TRBV3-1 (or the pseudogene TRBV3-2) and TRBJ2-1; 7 nucleotides line up with TRBD2. The V and J ends lost 4 bases and 4 bases, in that order; junction bases with no gene match: 4. The germline V gene encodes CDR1 LGHDT and CDR2 YNNKEL (reference sequence). The CDR3 is 14 amino acids. CDR3 region: CASSRGGIYNEQFF. As DNA, the CDR3 is TGTGCCAGCAGCCGGGGGGGGATATACAATGAGCAGTTCTTC.

V usage is TRBV7-2 and J usage is TRBJ1-1; the D gene is possibly TRBD1 (5 bases). V gave up 5 bases and J gave up 2 bases, with 12 bases separating them. CDR3 length equals 14 residues. CDR1 is SGHTA, CDR2 FQGNSA, per germline. DNA of the CDR3: TGTGCCAGCAGCCTCCGACAGCCAAACACTGAAGCTTTCTTT. Translating it yields CASSLRQPNTEAFF.

The CDR3, as DNA: TGTGCCAGCAGCCCTACGGATACGCAGTATTTT. Amino acids: CASSPTDTQYF. This chain connects TRBV7-9 to TRBJ2-3, with no clear D. This CDR3 contains 11 residues. Germline CDR1 is SEHNR and CDR2 is FQNEAQ (reference sequence). Trimming shortened V by 5 bases and J by 6 bases, and 6 bases separated the two germline ends.

The chain couples TRBV29-1 to TRBJ2-7, with 10 bases aligning to TRBD2. Germline loops: CDR1 SQVTM, CDR2 ANQGSEA. Trimming removed 7 bases from V and 7 bases from J; junction bases left unmatched: 10. The CDR3 is 13 residues long. The DNA of the CDR3 is TGCAGCGCTTCCCGGACTAGCGGAGGGGAGCAGTACTTC. Protein product: CSASRTSGGEQYF.

This clone was observed once. The rearrangement joins TRBV5-8 to TRBJ1-2; 8 bases align to TRBD1. The CDR3 extends over 13 amino acids. Germline values: CDR1 SGHTS, CDR2 YDEGEE. The V gene end was trimmed by 3 bases and the J gene end by 4 bases; junction bases not matched to a gene: 2. For the CDR3, the DNA is TGTGCCAGCAGCTCAGACAGGGGCTATGGCTACACCTTC. This encodes CASSSDRGYGYTF.

The rearrangement joins TRBV5-1 to TRBJ2-7; 8 nucleotides agree with TRBD1. The germline V gene has CDR1 SGHRS and CDR2 YFSETQ. V was clipped by 3 bases and J by 2 bases; unmatched bases: 10. This CDR3 is built from 16 residues. The CDR3 here is CASSSLTGTGTYEQYF. The CDR3 DNA reads as TGCGCCAGCAGCTCACTAACCGGGACAGGTACCTACGAGCAGTACTTC.

V is TRBV19 and J is TRBJ1-2; 7 bases align to TRBD1. V gave up 4 bases and J gave up 8 bases; unmatched junction bases: 4. The CDR3 consists of 12 residues. CDR1 is LNHDA, CDR2 SQIVND, per germline (reference sequence). The CDR3 DNA reads as TGTGCCAGTAGTAGGGACAGAGGGGGCTACACCTTC. Its protein product is CASSRDRGGYTF.

The chain couples TRBV5-1 to TRBJ1-5; 8 bases match TRBD1. J lost 6 bases, V lost 6 bases, and 8 bases had no gene match. The CDR3 extends over 14 amino acids. Germline CDR1 and CDR2: SGHRS and YFSETQ. CDR3 amino acids: CASTPTGEGQPQHF. The CDR3 DNA reads TGCGCCAGCACCCCGACAGGGGAGGGTCAGCCCCAGCATTTT.

This chain connects TRBV7-8 to TRBJ1-4; D is ambiguous. V lost 1 base and J lost 6, with 9 bases in between. Germline lookup yields CDR1 SGHVS and CDR2 FQNEAQ. The CDR3 loop spans 14 amino acids. In DNA, the CDR3 is TGTGCCAGCAGCTTAGTGTCGTATCATGAAAAACTGTTTTTT. This gives the protein CASSLVSYHEKLFF.

V usage is TRBV9 and J usage is TRBJ1-1; the D is unclear. Trimming cost V 4 bases and J 11 bases, with 18 bases left between them. The CDR3 contains 13 residues. CDR1 and CDR2 from the germline V gene are SGDLS and YYNGEE. The CDR3 DNA follows: TGTGCCAGCAGCCCCGAGGACGGGGTTGGGGCTTTCTTT. Protein product: CASSPEDGVGAFF.

The V and J genes are TRBV7-9 and TRBJ2-7; possibly TRBD1 for D (6 bases). CDR3 length: 11 amino acids. The germline V gene encodes CDR1 SEHNR and CDR2 FQNEAQ (reference sequence). Trimming took 8 bases from V and 6 from J, leaving 11 bases between them. The CDR3 region has the DNA TGTGCCAGCCCCCAAGGGGGCGAGCAGTACTTC. This translates into CASPQGGEQYF.

This clone is a singleton in its sample. The rearrangement links TRBV5-4 to TRBJ2-5, with D possibly being TRBD2 (6 bases). CDR1 is SGHNT and CDR2 is YYREEE in the germline V gene (reference sequence). This CDR3 has 16 amino acids. The V end was cut by 4 bases, the J end by 2 bases, with 18 bases between. CDR3 DNA sequence: TGTGCCAGCAGCACTAGCCTGGGTAGGGGACAAGAGACCCAGTACTTC. Its translation is CASSTSLGRGQETQYF.

The chain has TRBV6-4 and TRBJ2-3; 10 bases are a match to TRBD1. This CDR3 region has 15 residues. Looked up from germline, CDR1 is MRHNA and CDR2 is SNTAGT. The V and J ends lost 4 bases and 0 bases, in that order; junction bases with no gene match: 1. The CDR3 spells CASSGQGASTDTQYF. Written as DNA, the CDR3 is TGTGCCAGCAGTGGACAGGGGGCCAGCACAGATACGCAGTATTTT.

The V call is TRBV6-5, the J call TRBJ2-7; D is unresolved. Germline V lookup: CDR1 MNHEY, CDR2 SVGAGI. V was trimmed by 4 bases and J by 5 bases, leaving 6 bases between them. There are 11 residues in the CDR3. In DNA, the CDR3 is TGTGCCAGCAGTTTAAGGGACGAGCAGTACTTC. This gives the protein CASSLRDEQYF.

This rearrangement joins TRBV7-9 to TRBJ2-1, with 10 bases fitting TRBD2. The CDR3 has 13 amino acids. V was pared by 8 bases and J by 6 bases, with 4 bases of the junction left unmatched. Germline CDR1 SEHNR, CDR2 FQNEAQ (reference sequence). The CDR3 sequence: CASEREGGNEQFF. For the CDR3, the DNA is TGTGCCAGCGAGCGGGAGGGCGGCAATGAGCAGTTCTTC.

The genes are TRBV29-1 and TRBJ2-7, with D maybe TRBD1 (5 bases). The length of the CDR3 is 13 residues. The germline gives CDR1 SQVTM, CDR2 ANQGSEA. V lost 7 bases to trimming and J lost 0 bases, with 13 bases between them. CDR3 DNA sequence: TGCAGCGCTGGACACCTGAGCTCCTACGAGCAGTACTTC. This gives the protein CSAGHLSSYEQYF.

The chain recombines TRBV11-3 with TRBJ2-2, with 15 bases aligning to TRBD2. The CDR3 contains 20 residues. The V segment lost 1 base and the J segment 3 bases; nucleotides outside the gene matches: 9. The V gene's germline CDR1 is SGHNT and CDR2 YENEEA. CDR3 DNA: TGTGCCAGCAGCTTAGTGGGGACTAGCGGGAGGAGTATGGACACCGGGGAGCTGTTTTTT. Amino acid sequence: CASSLVGTSGRSMDTGELFF. Full variable domain (remainder filled in from reference TRBV11-3 and TRBJ2-2): EAGVVQSPRYKIIEKKQPVAFWCNPISGHNTLYWYLQNLGQGPELLIRYENEEAVDDSQLPKDRFSAERLKGVDSTLKIQPAELGDSAVYLCASSLVGTSGRSMDTGELFFGEGSRLTVL.

The rearrangement joins TRBV30 to TRBJ2-3; unclear D gene. The V end was cut by 4 bases, the J end by 1 base, with 6 bases between. Germline V gives CDR1 GTSNPN, CDR2 SVGIG (reference sequence). The CDR3 loop spans 12 amino acids. CDR3 sequence reads: CAWTQGTDTQYF. CDR3 bases: TGTGCCTGGACCCAGGGCACAGATACGCAGTATTTT.

This clone was observed a single time. V is TRBV5-8 and J is TRBJ1-3; 7 bases match TRBD1. The CDR3 contains 15 residues. Germline trimming cut 5 bases from V and 0 bases from J; bases unmatched to any gene: 5. Germline CDR1 SGHTS, CDR2 YDEGEE. CDR3 amino acids: CASRPRGISGNTIYF. The CDR3 DNA reads as TGTGCCAGCAGACCCAGGGGGATCTCTGGAAACACCATATATTTT.

The chain uses TRBV3-1 (or the pseudogene TRBV3-2) and TRBJ1-6; no clear D gene. In germline, CDR1 is LGHDT, CDR2 YNNKEL (reference sequence). V lost 4 bases and J 7 bases, leaving 14 bases between the germline ends. The CDR3 covers 15 residues. The CDR3 loop is CASSPPRGENSPLHF. In DNA, the CDR3 is TGTGCCAGCAGCCCCCCCCGGGGTGAGAATTCACCCCTCCACTTT.

This rearrangement joins TRBV7-2 to TRBJ2-1; the D is unclear. Germline CDR1 and CDR2: SGHTA and FQGNSA. The CDR3 is 15 amino acids. V dropped 5 bases and J dropped 7 bases, with 18 bases sitting between them. The CDR3 protein is CASSMLGPSYNEQFF. The CDR3 DNA reads TGTGCCAGCAGCATGCTCGGACCCTCTTATAATGAGCAGTTCTTC. The whole variable domain, remainder taken from reference TRBV7-2 and TRBJ2-1, is GAGVSQSPSNKVTEKGKDVELRCDPISGHTALYWYRQSLGQGLEFLIYFQGNSAPDKSGLPSDRFSAERTGGSVSTLTIQRTQQEDSAVYLCASSMLGPSYNEQFFGPGTRLTVL.

V usage is TRBV28 and J usage is TRBJ2-1, with 7 nucleotides matching TRBD2. V gave up 1 base and J gave up 8 bases; unmatched junction bases: 8. This CDR3 spans 15 amino acids. Per germline, CDR1 MDHEN and CDR2 SYDVKM. The CDR3, as DNA: TGTGCCAGCAGTTTATTCGCTAGCGGTAACTATGAGCAGTTCTTC. Protein: CASSLFASGNYEQFF.

This sequence joins TRBV11-2 and TRBJ1-2; D is undetermined. The germline gives CDR1 SGHAT, CDR2 FQNNGV. Trimming stripped 4 bases from V and 8 bases from J, with 20 bases between. This CDR3 has 15 amino acids. CDR3 nucleotides: TGTGCCAGCAGCTCCATGACTTCCTCGGTCGGGGGCTACACCTTC. Its translation: CASSSMTSSVGGYTF.

The chain joins TRBV30 to TRBJ1-2; 7 bases line up with TRBD1. The germline CDR1 and CDR2 sequences are GTSNPN and SVGIG (reference sequence). This CDR3 is 13 amino acids long. Unmatched junction bases numbered 7, after V lost 1 base and J lost 8 bases. CDR3 region: CAWSEDRVGGYTF. CDR3 bases: TGTGCCTGGAGTGAAGACAGGGTTGGCGGCTACACCTTC.